The rows below give T cell receptor beta chains drawn from one sample of a study of blood T cell repertoires in COVID-19. Assay: immunoSEQ multiplex PCR; the TCRdb copy retains only in-frame clones and omits some. The data hold roughly 700,000 clones, with about 90% observed a single time. The source material was peripheral blood. Receptors originate from a young woman with acute or convalescent COVID-19. Both conserved end residues are part of each CDR3. The order of the fields is J gene, clone size, D gene, V gene, CDR3 DNA, CDR3 protein. D genes are given only for firm matches. Clone size is shown for a subset of rows, as once, few, many or a class of expanded clone.

TRBJ1-5 - - TRBV6-2/TRBV6-3 TGTGCCAGCAGTTACCCTCAGGGATTTGACAATCAGCCCCAGCATTTT CASSYPQGFDNQPQHF
TRBJ2-5 once - TRBV18 TGTGCCAGCTCACTCTTAGACTACCAAGAGACCCAGTACTTC CASSLLDYQETQYF
TRBJ1-3 - TRBD1 TRBV7-2 TGTGCCAGCAGCCTTGACAGGGTTGAGCTGTCGGCCATATATTTT CASSLDRVELSAIYF
TRBJ1-3 once - TRBV6-6 TGTGCCAGCAGCTCTAGTGGTTACTCTGGAAACACCATATATTTT CASSSSGYSGNTIYF
TRBJ1-2 - TRBD1 TRBV12-3/TRBV12-4 TGTGCCAGCAGTAGACAGGGGGCCTATGGCTACACCTTC CASSRQGAYGYTF
TRBJ1-3 - TRBD1 TRBV7-3 TGTGCCAGCAGCGTTGACAGGGGGCAGGGGAACACCATATATTTT CASSVDRGQGNTIYF
TRBJ2-5 - TRBD2 TRBV19 TGTGCCAGTAGTATTAGCGGGGGGGCGGGAGAGACCCAGTACTTC CASSISGGAGETQYF
TRBJ1-1 - - TRBV7-2 TGTGCCAGCAGCTTCAGGGGCAACACTGAAGCTTTCTTT CASSFRGNTEAFF
TRBJ2-1 - - TRBV12-3/TRBV12-4 TGTGCCAGCAGTCCCAGGGGTGAGCAGTTCTTC CASSPRGEQFF
TRBJ1-2 - - TRBV7-6 TGTGCCAGCAGCGACATCTATGGCTACACCTTC CASSDIYGYTF
TRBJ1-1 - - TRBV19 TGTGCCAGTGGACAGCCGAACACTGAAGCTTTCTTT CASGQPNTEAFF
TRBJ2-2 - - TRBV6-5 TGTGCCAGCAGGCGTCTAGGGAACACCGGGGAGCTGTTTTTT CASRRLGNTGELFF
TRBJ1-1 few TRBD1 TRBV7-8 TGTGCCAGCAGCCCCCTCGGGACAGCCCTGGGAACTGAAGCTTTCTTT CASSPLGTALGTEAFF
TRBJ1-6 - TRBD1 TRBV5-6 TGTGCCAGCAGCTTCACAGGGGTTAATTCACCCCTCCACTTT CASSFTGVNSPLHF
TRBJ1-4 - TRBD1 TRBV19 TGTGCCAGTAGTATTCGGGCGCCAGGCAAACAGGGGGGAAAACTGTTTTTT CASSIRAPGKQGGKLFF
TRBJ1-1 - - TRBV10-3 TGTGCCATCAGTGAGACAGGGAGGGCCACTGAAGCTTTCTTT CAISETGRATEAFF
TRBJ2-3 - - TRBV3-1/TRBV3-2 TGTGCCAGCAGCCGGACCGGTCGGACAGACACAGATACGCAGTATTTT CASSRTGRTDTDTQYF
TRBJ2-3 - TRBD2 TRBV6-5 TGTGCCAGCAGTTGGAGCGGGGGGAACACAGATACGCAGTATTTT CASSWSGGNTDTQYF
TRBJ2-6 - - TRBV19 TGTGCTCGGGGCTCTGGGGCCAACGTCCTGACTTTC CARGSGANVLTF
TRBJ2-7 - - TRBV12-5 TGTGCTAGTGGTTTGACCCTGGGACAGCGGGCGGGCGAGCAGTACTTC CASGLTLGQRAGEQYF
TRBJ2-3 once TRBD2 TRBV10-3 TGTGCCATCAGTGAGTCCCAGGGTGGCGGGGGGAGCACAGATACGCAGTATTTT CAISESQGGGGSTDTQYF
TRBJ1-3 - - TRBV7-9 TGTGCCAGCAGCGGGGGCTATTCTGGAAACACCATATATTTT CASSGGYSGNTIYF
TRBJ2-7 - - TRBV5-8 TGTGCCAGCAGCTTGTCGGCAGGTTTTTACGAGCAGTACTTC CASSLSAGFYEQYF